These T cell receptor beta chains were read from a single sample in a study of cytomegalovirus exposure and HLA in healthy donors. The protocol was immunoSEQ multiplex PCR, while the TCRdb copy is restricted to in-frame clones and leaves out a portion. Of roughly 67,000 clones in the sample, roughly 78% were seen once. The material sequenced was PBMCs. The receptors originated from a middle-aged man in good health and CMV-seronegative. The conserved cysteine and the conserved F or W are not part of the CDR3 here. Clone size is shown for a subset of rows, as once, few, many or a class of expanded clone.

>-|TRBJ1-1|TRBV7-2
ASSSSRGGTEAF
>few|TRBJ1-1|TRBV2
ASNLGGWNTEAF
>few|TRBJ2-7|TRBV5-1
ASSLGGGGANEQY
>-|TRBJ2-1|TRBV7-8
ASSLEVRTGGWDEQF
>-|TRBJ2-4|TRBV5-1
ASSLGTDIAKNIQY
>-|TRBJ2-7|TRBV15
ATQDRGYEQY
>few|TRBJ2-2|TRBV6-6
ASSSRLAGGTGELF
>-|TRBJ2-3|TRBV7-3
ASSFAGPPDTQY
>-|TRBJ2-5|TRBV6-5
ASSIAPTGDETQY
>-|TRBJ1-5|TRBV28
ASSSSGTGGQPQH
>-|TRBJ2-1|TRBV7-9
ASSLVTEYNEQF
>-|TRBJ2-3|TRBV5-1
ASSVQGRGTDTQY
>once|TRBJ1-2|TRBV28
ASKKSSGGYT
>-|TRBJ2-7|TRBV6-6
ASSSNLEFGQY
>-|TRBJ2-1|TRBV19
ASSIRSGRGANEQF
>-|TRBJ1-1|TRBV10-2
ASRIGTENTEAF
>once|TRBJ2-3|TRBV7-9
ASSSTLPSTDTQY
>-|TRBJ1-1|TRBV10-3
AAGEFRDTEAF
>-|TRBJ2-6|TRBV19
ASSMGPNLGANVLT
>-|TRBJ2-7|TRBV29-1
SVGDRVRQY
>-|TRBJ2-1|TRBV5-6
ASEGALAPYNEQF
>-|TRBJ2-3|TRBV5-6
ASSSGGIPTDTQY
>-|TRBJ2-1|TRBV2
ASSADRGGVGEQF
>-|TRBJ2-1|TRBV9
ASSGTGDAQF
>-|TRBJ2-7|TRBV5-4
ASSLDPGISGEQY
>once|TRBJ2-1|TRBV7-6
ASSRDTGLRYNEQF
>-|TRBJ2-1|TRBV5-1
ATKLGQGERGEQF
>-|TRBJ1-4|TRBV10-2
ASLRGGGEKLF
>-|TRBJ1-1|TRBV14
ASSRRTGGAGGSTEAF
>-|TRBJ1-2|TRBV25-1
ASSVPGDGYT
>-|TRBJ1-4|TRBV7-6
ASSSGQGTATNEKLF
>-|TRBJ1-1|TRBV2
ASSDDLNTEAF
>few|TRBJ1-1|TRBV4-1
ASSQDRDSPTEAF
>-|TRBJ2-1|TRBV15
ATSSETSDSYNEQF
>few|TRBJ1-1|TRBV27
ASCTRVNTEAF
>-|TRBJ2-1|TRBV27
ASSLLGRTSGYDEQF
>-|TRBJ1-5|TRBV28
ATFRGFNQPQH
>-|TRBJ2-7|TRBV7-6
ASSLVQNTYEQY
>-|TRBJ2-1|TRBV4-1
ASSQNDYRDEQF
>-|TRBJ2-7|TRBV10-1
ASSELESSYEQY
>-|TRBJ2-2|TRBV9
ASSVALLYNTGELF
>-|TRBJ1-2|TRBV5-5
ASSPLPDRGNGYT
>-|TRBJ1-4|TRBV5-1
ASKGGYFNEKLF
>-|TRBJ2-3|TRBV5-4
ASSFDPTWLAPSTDTQY
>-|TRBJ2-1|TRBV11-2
ASSFGGFSYNEQF
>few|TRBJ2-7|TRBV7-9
ASSPPGYEQY
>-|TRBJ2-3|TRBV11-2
ASSPRGPDTQY
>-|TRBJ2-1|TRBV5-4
ASSFGGGPRSPNEQF
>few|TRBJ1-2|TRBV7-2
ASNPRKGADYGYT
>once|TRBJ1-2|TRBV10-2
ASNGIQGDFYGYT
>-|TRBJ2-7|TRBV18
ASSDRVSYEQY
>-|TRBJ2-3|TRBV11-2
ASSLGRLTDTQY
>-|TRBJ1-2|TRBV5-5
ASSRGQGAPDGYT
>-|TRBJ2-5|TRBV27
ASSLGTSGRGSIGETQY